Given below is one T cell receptor (beta chain) in context. What it recognizes is unknown. The data are from a study of yellow fever vaccine responses in identical twins. General study findings and limits: Vaccine T cell responses of twins reportedly seemed partly convergent and partly personalized.

This CDR3 comprises 16 residues. CDR1 is KGHSH and CDR2 is LQKENI in the germline V gene. V lost 3 bases to trimming and J lost 1 base; unmatched junction nucleotides: 5. TCRdb re-analysed the RT-PCR reads in MiXCR, keeping a single row per CDR3 protein. The sample contains some 20,000 distinct CDR3 sequences, around 70% of which appear only once. The receptor was isolated from a woman aged 18-29 years who received the yellow fever vaccine. The sample here was T cells from blood (PBMCs), unsorted or a sorted subset (not recorded which), taken before or after yellow fever vaccination (not recorded which). V usage is TRBV18 and J usage is TRBJ2-4, with TRBD2 identical over 8 bases. CDR3 bases: TGTGCCAGCTCACCCAATAGCGGGGCGGCCAAAAACATTCAGTACTTC. As protein: CASSPNSGAAKNIQYF.